A selection of T cell receptor beta chains follows, all from one sample in a study of cytomegalovirus exposure and HLA in healthy donors. The table came from immunoSEQ multiplex PCR; TCRdb's copy has only in-frame clones and leaves some out. The table records 130,000 or so clones, 65% to 75% of them present only once. The sequencing input was PBMCs. Every receptor here comes from a man aged 35 to 55 in good health and CMV-seropositive. Each CDR3 is given with its conserved first and last residue. The order of the fields is J gene, D gene, V gene, clone size, CDR3 length, CDR3 protein, CDR3 DNA. A D gene is named only where the DNA matches it firmly. A row's size may be missing; if present it is once, few, many or a size class.

j_gene: TRBJ1-2
d_gene: -
v_gene: TRBV6-1
abundance: -
len: 14
CDR3aa: CASSEIGHGSGYTF
CDR3nt: TGTGCCAGCAGTGAAATCGGACACGGTAGTGGCTACACCTTC

j_gene: TRBJ1-1
d_gene: -
v_gene: TRBV28
abundance: -
len: 16
CDR3aa: CASSLRRGTLGTEAFF
CDR3nt: TGTGCCAGCAGTTTACGAAGGGGCACGCTTGGCACTGAAGCTTTCTTT

j_gene: TRBJ1-1
d_gene: -
v_gene: TRBV18
abundance: once
len: 15
CDR3aa: CASSPPAGVNTEAFF
CDR3nt: TGTGCCAGCTCACCACCGGCCGGGGTGAACACTGAAGCTTTCTTT

j_gene: TRBJ1-4
d_gene: TRBD1
v_gene: TRBV9
abundance: few
len: 19
CDR3aa: CASSGRAGTVDPTNEKLFF
CDR3nt: TGTGCCAGCAGCGGCCGCGCCGGGACAGTGGACCCAACTAATGAAAAACTGTTTTTT

j_gene: TRBJ2-1
d_gene: TRBD2
v_gene: TRBV9
abundance: -
len: 14
CDR3aa: CASHSGGAGNEQFF
CDR3nt: TGTGCCAGTCATAGCGGGGGGGCGGGCAATGAGCAGTTCTTC

j_gene: TRBJ2-3
d_gene: TRBD2
v_gene: TRBV18
abundance: -
len: 16
CDR3aa: CASSPLAEGTRDTQYF
CDR3nt: TGTGCCAGCTCACCCCTAGCGGAGGGGACTAGGGATACGCAGTATTTT

j_gene: TRBJ1-5
d_gene: -
v_gene: TRBV28
abundance: -
len: 14
CDR3aa: CASRPGQYNQPQHF
CDR3nt: TGTGCCAGCAGACCCGGACAGTATAATCAGCCCCAGCATTTT

j_gene: TRBJ2-1
d_gene: -
v_gene: TRBV28
abundance: -
len: 14
CDR3aa: CASSPNWGRNEQFF
CDR3nt: TGTGCCAGCAGCCCAAATTGGGGGCGCAATGAGCAGTTCTTC

j_gene: TRBJ2-5
d_gene: -
v_gene: TRBV28
abundance: -
len: 22
CDR3aa: CASSFSWLEIDGGARGQETQYF
CDR3nt: TGTGCCAGCAGTTTTTCTTGGTTGGAGATAGATGGGGGGGCGAGGGGGCAAGAGACCCAGTACTTC

j_gene: TRBJ2-1
d_gene: -
v_gene: TRBV14
abundance: -
len: 16
CDR3aa: CASSLTRGGSYNEQFF
CDR3nt: TGTGCCAGCAGCCTCACAAGGGGAGGCTCCTACAATGAGCAGTTCTTC

j_gene: TRBJ1-5
d_gene: -
v_gene: TRBV28
abundance: -
len: 13
CDR3aa: CASSLAGDQPQHF
CDR3nt: TGTGCCAGCAGTTTAGCTGGAGATCAGCCCCAGCATTTT

j_gene: TRBJ2-7
d_gene: -
v_gene: TRBV6-5
abundance: -
len: 15
CDR3aa: CASSYESGFTYEQYF
CDR3nt: TGTGCCAGCAGTTACGAGTCGGGGTTCACCTACGAGCAGTACTTC

j_gene: TRBJ1-1
d_gene: TRBD1
v_gene: TRBV5-4
abundance: few
len: 13
CDR3aa: CASSSQGEGEAFF
CDR3nt: TGTGCCAGCAGCTCACAGGGGGAGGGTGAAGCTTTCTTT

j_gene: TRBJ1-2
d_gene: -
v_gene: TRBV29-1
abundance: -
len: 14
CDR3aa: CSVDFGTLNYGYTF
CDR3nt: TGCAGCGTTGATTTCGGGACACTTAACTATGGCTACACCTTC

j_gene: TRBJ2-2
d_gene: TRBD2
v_gene: TRBV7-8
abundance: -
len: 19
CDR3aa: CASSEKGVAGAGVTGELFF
CDR3nt: TGTGCCAGCAGCGAAAAAGGTGTAGCGGGGGCCGGAGTCACCGGGGAGCTGTTTTTT

j_gene: TRBJ2-7
d_gene: TRBD1
v_gene: TRBV5-1
abundance: -
len: 18
CDR3aa: CASSFAAGQGTLMYEQYF
CDR3nt: TGCGCCAGCAGCTTCGCGGCGGGACAGGGGACTCTAATGTACGAGCAGTACTTC

j_gene: TRBJ2-1
d_gene: -
v_gene: TRBV27
abundance: -
len: 17
CDR3aa: CASSVTGILSSYNEQFF
CDR3nt: TGTGCCAGCAGTGTGACAGGAATTCTGAGCTCCTACAATGAGCAGTTCTTC

j_gene: TRBJ1-2
d_gene: -
v_gene: TRBV30
abundance: -
len: 13
CDR3aa: CAWALNGGGWRTF
CDR3nt: TGTGCCTGGGCTCTGAACGGCGGGGGTTGGCGCACCTTC

j_gene: TRBJ2-7
d_gene: -
v_gene: TRBV11-2
abundance: -
len: 13
CDR3aa: CASSSGLRYEQYF
CDR3nt: TGTGCCAGCAGCTCGGGACTCCGTTACGAGCAGTACTTC

j_gene: TRBJ2-7
d_gene: -
v_gene: TRBV14
abundance: -
len: 15
CDR3aa: CASSQDWGRAYEQYF
CDR3nt: TGTGCCAGCAGCCAAGATTGGGGCAGAGCCTACGAGCAGTACTTC

j_gene: TRBJ2-5
d_gene: TRBD1
v_gene: TRBV5-1
abundance: -
len: 17
CDR3aa: CASSLPATGGLQETQYF
CDR3nt: TGCGCCAGCAGCTTACCTGCCACAGGGGGCTTACAAGAGACCCAGTACTTC

j_gene: TRBJ1-2
d_gene: -
v_gene: TRBV5-6
abundance: -
len: 15
CDR3aa: CASSLVTGANYGYTF
CDR3nt: TGTGCCAGCAGCTTGGTTACAGGAGCTAACTATGGCTACACCTTC

j_gene: TRBJ2-1
d_gene: -
v_gene: TRBV19
abundance: -
len: 14
CDR3aa: CASSISGLRSGQFF
CDR3nt: TGTGCCAGTAGTATATCGGGACTCAGGTCGGGGCAGTTCTTC

j_gene: TRBJ2-5
d_gene: TRBD1
v_gene: TRBV5-5
abundance: -
len: 15
CDR3aa: CASSWGTGPGETQYF
CDR3nt: TGTGCCAGCAGCTGGGGGACAGGGCCGGGAGAGACCCAGTACTTC

j_gene: TRBJ2-1
d_gene: -
v_gene: TRBV5-1
abundance: -
len: 12
CDR3aa: CASSISGNEQFF
CDR3nt: TGCGCCAGCAGCATTTCCGGCAATGAGCAGTTCTTC

j_gene: TRBJ1-5
d_gene: -
v_gene: TRBV27
abundance: -
len: 13
CDR3aa: CASSSGSNQPQHF
CDR3nt: TGTGCCAGCAGTTCAGGTAGCAATCAGCCCCAGCATTTT

j_gene: TRBJ1-1
d_gene: TRBD1
v_gene: TRBV27
abundance: -
len: 17
CDR3aa: CASSLSRTGGLNTEAFF
CDR3nt: TGTGCCAGCAGTTTATCGAGGACAGGGGGCCTGAACACTGAAGCTTTCTTT

j_gene: TRBJ1-3
d_gene: TRBD1
v_gene: TRBV7-2
abundance: -
len: 13
CDR3aa: CASSRDSRNTIYF
CDR3nt: TGTGCCAGCAGCCGGGACAGTCGAAACACCATATATTTT

j_gene: TRBJ1-4
d_gene: -
v_gene: TRBV28
abundance: -
len: 17
CDR3aa: CASSLTGSVATNEKLFF
CDR3nt: TGTGCCAGCAGCCTTACGGGGAGCGTGGCAACTAATGAAAAACTGTTTTTT

j_gene: TRBJ2-3
d_gene: TRBD2
v_gene: TRBV10-3
abundance: -
len: 19
CDR3aa: CAIRGAGAHNLPYTDTQYF
CDR3nt: TGTGCCATCAGAGGAGCGGGGGCCCACAACCTTCCTTACACAGATACGCAGTATTTT

j_gene: TRBJ1-5
d_gene: -
v_gene: TRBV9
abundance: -
len: 16
CDR3aa: CASSVGIDWESEPQHF
CDR3nt: TGTGCCAGCAGCGTAGGAATCGATTGGGAGAGCGAGCCCCAGCATTTT

j_gene: TRBJ2-1
d_gene: TRBD2
v_gene: TRBV5-4
abundance: -
len: 16
CDR3aa: CASSSTPGLAGVEQFF
CDR3nt: TGTGCCAGCAGCTCCACTCCGGGACTAGCGGGAGTTGAGCAGTTCTTC

j_gene: TRBJ1-1
d_gene: TRBD1
v_gene: TRBV30
abundance: -
len: 13
CDR3aa: CAWRGRGRAAAFF
CDR3nt: TGTGCCTGGAGAGGAAGGGGGCGGGCGGCAGCTTTCTTT

j_gene: TRBJ2-5
d_gene: TRBD2
v_gene: TRBV28
abundance: -
len: 14
CDR3aa: CASSTSGSGETQYF
CDR3nt: TGTGCCAGCAGTACTAGCGGATCAGGGGAGACCCAGTACTTC

j_gene: TRBJ1-5
d_gene: -
v_gene: TRBV7-2
abundance: -
len: 14
CDR3aa: CASSFITSNQPQHF
CDR3nt: TGTGCCAGCAGCTTTATCACAAGCAATCAGCCCCAGCATTTT

j_gene: TRBJ2-5
d_gene: TRBD2
v_gene: TRBV18
abundance: -
len: 14
CDR3aa: CASSPEGLGETQYF
CDR3nt: TGTGCCAGCTCACCGGAGGGACTAGGGGAGACCCAGTACTTC

j_gene: TRBJ2-4
d_gene: TRBD2
v_gene: TRBV4-2
abundance: -
len: 23
CDR3aa: CASSLEAGDRWRETNLAKNIQYF
CDR3nt: TGTGCCAGCAGCCTCGAGGCGGGAGACCGATGGAGAGAAACAAACCTAGCCAAAAACATTCAGTACTTC

j_gene: TRBJ2-7
d_gene: TRBD1
v_gene: TRBV6-1
abundance: -
len: 15
CDR3aa: CASSKIPGQKYEQYF
CDR3nt: TGTGCCAGCAGTAAAATCCCGGGACAGAAATACGAGCAGTACTTC

j_gene: TRBJ2-3
d_gene: -
v_gene: TRBV11-2
abundance: -
len: 15
CDR3aa: CASSSTAREIDTQYF
CDR3nt: TGTGCCAGCAGCTCCACGGCCCGGGAGATTGATACGCAGTATTTT

j_gene: TRBJ2-3
d_gene: -
v_gene: TRBV27
abundance: -
len: 15
CDR3aa: CASTPGAGSTDTQYF
CDR3nt: TGTGCCAGCACCCCAGGGGCAGGTAGCACAGATACGCAGTATTTT

j_gene: TRBJ1-5
d_gene: -
v_gene: TRBV7-2
abundance: -
len: 16
CDR3aa: CASSLVPAGNNQPQHF
CDR3nt: TGTGCCAGCAGCTTAGTGCCAGCGGGGAACAATCAGCCCCAGCATTTT

j_gene: TRBJ2-1
d_gene: TRBD1
v_gene: TRBV5-1
abundance: -
len: 12
CDR3aa: CASSFTGGEQFF
CDR3nt: TGCGCCAGCAGCTTCACAGGGGGCGAGCAGTTCTTC

j_gene: TRBJ2-1
d_gene: TRBD1
v_gene: TRBV30
abundance: -
len: 14
CDR3aa: CAWSGRGRQGEQFF
CDR3nt: TGTGCCTGGAGTGGCAGGGGGCGTCAGGGTGAGCAGTTCTTC

j_gene: TRBJ2-7
d_gene: -
v_gene: TRBV19
abundance: -
len: 15
CDR3aa: CASSLNRDNSYEQYF
CDR3nt: TGTGCCAGTAGTCTGAACCGGGACAACTCCTACGAGCAGTACTTC

j_gene: TRBJ2-6
d_gene: -
v_gene: TRBV11-3
abundance: -
len: 20
CDR3aa: CASSSPGDGPEVAGANVLTF
CDR3nt: TGTGCCAGCAGCTCCCCAGGGGACGGTCCTGAGGTGGCTGGGGCCAACGTCCTGACTTTC

j_gene: TRBJ2-2
d_gene: -
v_gene: TRBV7-9
abundance: -
len: 12
CDR3aa: CATTKGPGELFF
CDR3nt: TGTGCCACTACTAAGGGGCCCGGGGAGCTGTTTTTT

j_gene: TRBJ1-2
d_gene: TRBD1
v_gene: TRBV28
abundance: -
len: 15
CDR3aa: CASSPRTGTLYGYTF
CDR3nt: TGTGCCAGCAGTCCCCGGACAGGGACACTCTATGGCTACACCTTC

j_gene: TRBJ1-1
d_gene: TRBD1
v_gene: TRBV9
abundance: -
len: 16
CDR3aa: CASSVLTGGGNTEAFF
CDR3nt: TGTGCCAGCAGCGTATTAACAGGGGGAGGGAACACTGAAGCTTTCTTT

j_gene: TRBJ2-5
d_gene: -
v_gene: TRBV5-1
abundance: once
len: 18
CDR3aa: CASSRRQNQIPGQETQYF
CDR3nt: TGCGCCAGCAGCCGCCGGCAGAATCAGATCCCGGGCCAAGAGACCCAGTACTTC

j_gene: TRBJ2-1
d_gene: TRBD2
v_gene: TRBV7-2
abundance: -
len: 15
CDR3aa: CASSSERGWYNEQFF
CDR3nt: TGTGCCAGCAGCTCCGAGCGGGGCTGGTACAATGAGCAGTTCTTC

j_gene: TRBJ2-1
d_gene: TRBD2
v_gene: TRBV10-1
abundance: -
len: 15
CDR3aa: CASSTRAGASNEQFF
CDR3nt: TGCGCCAGCAGTACTAGAGCGGGAGCCTCTAATGAGCAGTTCTTC

j_gene: TRBJ2-1
d_gene: -
v_gene: TRBV28
abundance: -
len: 17
CDR3aa: CASSFKPGEVPGNEQFF
CDR3nt: TGTGCCAGCAGTTTCAAACCCGGAGAGGTCCCGGGGAATGAGCAGTTCTTC

j_gene: TRBJ2-7
d_gene: -
v_gene: TRBV5-1
abundance: -
len: 11
CDR3aa: CASSSSYEQYF
CDR3nt: TGCGCCAGCAGCTCGTCCTACGAGCAGTACTTC

j_gene: TRBJ2-1
d_gene: TRBD1
v_gene: TRBV2
abundance: once
len: 17
CDR3aa: CASSEASDREKQYEQFF
CDR3nt: TGTGCCAGCAGTGAAGCCTCGGACAGGGAGAAACAATATGAGCAGTTCTTC

j_gene: TRBJ2-3
d_gene: TRBD2
v_gene: TRBV10-2
abundance: -
len: 14
CDR3aa: CASSGTSRADTQYF
CDR3nt: TGCGCCAGCAGCGGGACTAGCCGGGCAGATACGCAGTATTTT

j_gene: TRBJ2-7
d_gene: TRBD1
v_gene: TRBV29-1
abundance: -
len: 13
CDR3aa: CSVGGQGKYEQYF
CDR3nt: TGCAGCGTTGGGGGACAGGGGAAATACGAGCAGTACTTC

j_gene: TRBJ2-7
d_gene: -
v_gene: TRBV6-5
abundance: few
len: 12
CDR3aa: CASSSQGNEQYF
CDR3nt: TGTGCCAGCAGTTCCCAGGGTAACGAGCAGTACTTC